The TCR beta chain under discussion was sequenced for a study of blood T cell repertoires in COVID-19. In the study overall: Sources were T cells, B-cell-depleted T cells, or PBMCs; the material itself was cDNA or gDNA.

Repertoires were generated with immunoSEQ multiplex PCR, while TCRdb's copy carries only in-frame clones and drops some. The sample lists under 150,000 clones, roughly 80% occurring once. Material for sequencing was peripheral blood. This sequence originates from a woman between 35 and 50 years old with active or convalescent COVID-19.

The CDR3 region is CASSIDRQGRGQPQHF. The CDR3 DNA reads TGTGCCAGTAGTATAGATCGACAGGGAAGAGGTCAGCCCCAGCATTTT. The chain recombines TRBV19 with TRBJ1-5, with 7 bases that match TRBD1. The CDR3 spans 16 residues. The germline V gene has CDR1 LNHDA and CDR2 SQIVND (reference sequence). V was pared by 0 bases and J by 6 bases, with 8 bases of the junction left unmatched.